Presented here are 18 T cell receptor beta chains from one specimen sequenced in a study of control samples from healthy donors and cancer patients. Measured with immunoSEQ multiplex PCR; TCRdb has only the in-frame clones, and not every one. Of 150,000 to 200,000 clones listed, approximately 94% are singletons. Sequencing was done on a sample of blood. All receptors come from a man aged 25 to 40 in good health.

The chain couples TRBV5-6 to TRBJ1-6; 8 bases match TRBD1. The CDR3 has 15 residues. The V gene end was trimmed by 2 bases and the J gene end by 8 bases; junction bases not matched to a gene: 6. Germline V gene lookup returns CDR1 SGHDT and CDR2 YYEEEE. The CDR3 spells CASSLQDRDDSPLHF. The CDR3 region has the DNA TGTGCCAGCAGCTTACAGGACAGGGACGATTCACCCCTCCACTTT.

The chain is built from TRBV5-1 and TRBJ2-6; D is unclear. This CDR3 spans 15 amino acids. Germline lookup yields CDR1 SGHRS and CDR2 YFSETQ. Trimming stripped 1 base from V and 0 bases from J, with 5 bases between. CDR3 bases: TGCGCCAGCAGCTTGTCCCGCTCTGGGGCCAACGTCCTGACTTTC. Amino acids: CASSLSRSGANVLTF.

The genes are TRBV5-6 and TRBJ2-6; 12 bases map to TRBD1. This CDR3 spans 17 amino acids. After removal of 4 bases from V and 4 bases from J, the junction contained 6 bases not matched to a gene. CDR1 SGHDT and CDR2 YYEEEE come from the germline V gene. CDR3 coding DNA: TGTGCCAGCAGCACCGGGACAGGGGGCGCCGGGGCCAACGTCCTGACTTTC. This encodes CASSTGTGGAGANVLTF.

A single count supports this clone. The V and J genes are TRBV25-1 and TRBJ2-1; 8 positions match TRBD2. The V segment lost 4 bases and the J segment 10 bases; nucleotides outside the gene matches: 15. Germline CDR1 and CDR2: MGHDK and SYGVNS. The CDR3 length is 16 residues. DNA for the CDR3: TGTGCCAGCAGTGGGACCGGGACTAGTGGCCGGAGAGAGCAGTTCTTC. This codes for CASSGTGTSGRREQFF.

This chain uses TRBV5-5 with TRBJ1-5, with TRBD1 identical over 7 bases. This CDR3 spans 19 amino acids. Germline CDR1 reads SGHKS; CDR2 reads YYEKEE (reference sequence). V gave up 0 bases and J gave up 1 base; unmatched junction bases: 13. In DNA, the CDR3 is TGTGCCAGCAGCTTGGCGGGTGGGACAGCTCTTGGGAGCAATCAGCCCCAGCATTTT. Residues: CASSLAGGTALGSNQPQHF.

This chain connects TRBV4-1 to TRBJ1-5, with D unresolved. Germline V gene sequence: CDR1 MGHRA, CDR2 YSYEKL. Trimming pared 0 bases from V and 7 bases from J, leaving 13 bases between. This CDR3 is 15 amino acids long. The CDR3 coding sequence is TGCGCCAGCAGCCAAGACGGAGGCCCCGGGCAGCCCCAGCATTTT. Its protein product is CASSQDGGPGQPQHF.

The chain links TRBV5-1 to TRBJ2-3; 10 bases fit TRBD2. The CDR3 has 15 residues. Germline CDR1 is SGHRS and CDR2 is YFSETQ. V lost 3 bases to trimming and J lost 4 bases; unmatched junction nucleotides: 5. In DNA, the CDR3 is TGCGCCAGCAGCTCCCTAGCGGGAGTAGCAGATACGCAGTATTTT. Its protein product is CASSSLAGVADTQYF. Together with reference TRBV5-1 and TRBJ2-3, the CDR3 gives the full variable domain: KAGVTQTPRYLIKTRGQQVTLSCSPISGHRSVSWYQQTPGQGLQFLFEYFSETQRNKGNFPGRFSGRQFSNSRSEMNVSTLELGDSALYLCASSSLAGVADTQYFGPGTRLTVL.

The CDR3 DNA follows: TGCGCCAGCAGCCAAGATGGGCCACGCGGCTACGAGCAGTACTTC. Its translation: CASSQDGPRGYEQYF. This chain connects TRBV4-1 to TRBJ2-7; D remains unclear. V was cut by 0 bases and J by 3 bases, with 12 bases left in between. The germline V gene encodes CDR1 MGHRA and CDR2 YSYEKL. The CDR3 length is 15 residues.

This chain links TRBV9 with TRBJ2-3; 9 nucleotides align to TRBD1. Per germline, CDR1 SGDLS and CDR2 YYNGEE. V shed 3 bases and J 4 bases; nucleotides not matched to a gene: 6. The CDR3 loop spans 15 amino acids. The CDR3: CASSGRDRVSDTQYF. In nucleotides, the CDR3 is TGTGCCAGCAGCGGCCGGGACAGGGTATCAGATACGCAGTATTTT.

The J gene is TRBJ2-7, the V gene TRBV6-2 or TRBV6-3, with D possibly called TRBD1 or TRBD2 (5 bases each). The CDR3 is 15 residues long. Trimming removed 3 bases from V and 2 bases from J, with 14 bases in between. Germline CDR1 is MNHEY and CDR2 is SVGEGT. The CDR3 nucleotides are TGTGCCAGCAGTTATCTTTACGGGGCCACCTACGAGCAGTACTTC. Its translation is CASSYLYGATYEQYF.

The gene calls are TRBV5-1 and TRBJ2-5; 14 nucleotides align to TRBD2. CDR3 size: 17 residues. V was clipped by 0 bases and J by 4 bases; unmatched bases: 5. Germline V gene sequence: CDR1 SGHRS, CDR2 YFSETQ. The CDR3 DNA follows: TGCGCCAGCAGCTTGGGACTAGCGGGGGGGCCGGGAGAGACCCAGTACTTC. Amino acids: CASSLGLAGGPGETQYF.

The chain recombines TRBV2 with TRBJ1-2; perhaps TRBD1 as D (6 bases). Germline lookup yields CDR1 SNHLY and CDR2 FYNNEI. The CDR3 has 15 amino acids. The V and J ends lost 6 bases and 4 bases respectively, with 18 bases between them. In DNA form, the CDR3 reads TGTGCCAGCAGAGCCGACAGGTCCCCTTCCTATGGCTACACCTTC. It yields the protein CASRADRSPSYGYTF.

The chain combines TRBV3-1 (or the pseudogene TRBV3-2) with TRBJ2-2; 7 nucleotides match TRBD2. The CDR3 is 16 amino acids. Germline assignment: CDR1 LGHDT and CDR2 YNNKEL (reference sequence). J was trimmed by 0 bases and V by 2 bases; bases with no gene match: 3. The CDR3: CASSQLAGANTGELFF. The CDR3 DNA follows: TGTGCCAGCAGCCAATTAGCGGGCGCGAACACCGGGGAGCTGTTTTTT.

The CDR3 here is CASSQGGGMAGFGANVLTF. For the CDR3, the DNA is TGTGCCAGCAGCCAAGGAGGGGGGATGGCGGGCTTTGGGGCCAACGTCCTGACTTTC. This rearrangement joins TRBV14 to TRBJ2-6; D is possibly TRBD1 or TRBD2 (6 bases each). V lost 1 base and J 3 bases, leaving 19 bases between the germline ends. The CDR3 spans 19 residues. Germline V gene sequence: CDR1 SGHDN, CDR2 FVKESK.

The V and J genes are TRBV28 and TRBJ2-2, with D unresolved. The CDR3 loop spans 13 amino acids. V lost 5 bases, J lost 2 bases, and 6 bases lay in between. CDR1 is MDHEN and CDR2 is SYDVKM in the germline V gene. CDR3 DNA sequence: TGTGCCAGCAGTCCTCGAAACACCGGGGAGCTGTTTTTT. Translating gives CASSPRNTGELFF. The whole variable domain, remainder taken from reference TRBV28 and TRBJ2-2, is DVKVTQSSRYLVKRTGEKVFLECVQDMDHENMFWYRQDPGLGLRLIYFSYDVKMKEKGDIPEGYSVSREKKERFSLILESASTNQTSMYLCASSPRNTGELFFGEGSRLTVL.

A single count supports this clone. This chain uses TRBV10-2 with TRBJ1-1; D perhaps matches TRBD1 (5 bases). CDR3 size: 12 residues. Trimming shortened V by 4 bases and J by 11 bases, and 14 bases separated the two germline ends. Germline loops: CDR1 WSHSY, CDR2 SAAADI. The CDR3 nucleotides read TGCGCCAGCAGTGCCGGGACCGTTGAGGCTTTCTTT. This encodes CASSAGTVEAFF.

There are a few counts of this clone. The chain is built from TRBV5-4 and TRBJ1-6; 7 bases line up with TRBD1. This CDR3 comprises 14 residues. From germline, CDR1 is SGHNT and CDR2 YYREEE (reference sequence). Germline trimming cut 2 bases from V and 9 bases from J; bases unmatched to any gene: 5. In DNA, the CDR3 is TGTGCCAGCAGCTTACAGGGGTTAGGTTCACCCCTCCACTTT. It specifies CASSLQGLGSPLHF.

The rearrangement uses TRBV19 and TRBJ1-6, with no clear D. This CDR3 comprises 14 residues. V lost 3 bases to trimming and J lost 9 bases, with 12 bases between them. Germline CDR1 LNHDA, CDR2 SQIVND (reference sequence). CDR3 amino acids: CASSMSTIGSPLHF. The CDR3 bases are TGTGCCAGTAGTATGTCGACAATCGGTTCACCCCTCCACTTT.